What follows are 6 T cell receptor beta chains derived from one specimen sequenced in a study of monozygotic twins with inflammatory bowel disease. After re-calling the 5' RACE reads, TCRdb lists one entry per CDR3 protein, DNA absent. The sample table includes 150,000 to 200,000 distinct CDR3 sequences. The source material was blood. The receptors derive from a human donor with ulcerative colitis or Crohn's disease, or a healthy co-twin of an affected twin (not recorded which).

The gene calls are TRBV7-9 and TRBJ2-7; TCRdb's D call of TRBD2 is untestable without DNA. CDR3 size: 14 residues. CDR1 SEHNR and CDR2 FQNEAQ come from the germline V gene (reference sequence). The CDR3 sequence is CASSPGTLGPLQYF.

The V gene is TRBV12-3 or TRBV12-4, the J gene TRBJ2-2; TCRdb's D call, TRBD2, is unchecked because there is no DNA. The CDR3 runs 13 residues. The CDR3 spells CASSLTSAGELFF.

This sequence joins TRBV4-1 and TRBJ2-1; TCRdb names TRBD2, which stays unverified in the absence of DNA. From germline, CDR1 is MGHRA and CDR2 YSYEKL. The CDR3 consists of 16 residues. The chain's CDR3 is CASSQEPGLAGSEQFF.

The chain couples TRBV5-1 to TRBJ1-5; with no DNA, the TCRdb D assignment of TRBD1 cannot be verified. Per the germline V gene, CDR1 is SGHRS and CDR2 is YFSETQ. The CDR3 has 15 residues. The CDR3 loop is CASSLIPGDNQPQHF.

The V and J genes are TRBV3-1 and TRBJ2-2; TCRdb picks TRBD1, but there is no DNA to check that call. CDR3 size: 16 residues. The V gene's germline CDR1 is LGHDT and CDR2 YNNKEL (reference sequence). The CDR3 protein is CASSQSWQGNTGELFF.

The rearrangement links TRBV20-1 to TRBJ1-1; TCRdb proposes TRBD1, but this gene call is untestable without DNA. This CDR3 has 14 amino acids. Germline V gives CDR1 DFQATT, CDR2 SNEGSKA (reference sequence). The chain's CDR3 is CSAPGQGWDTEAFF.